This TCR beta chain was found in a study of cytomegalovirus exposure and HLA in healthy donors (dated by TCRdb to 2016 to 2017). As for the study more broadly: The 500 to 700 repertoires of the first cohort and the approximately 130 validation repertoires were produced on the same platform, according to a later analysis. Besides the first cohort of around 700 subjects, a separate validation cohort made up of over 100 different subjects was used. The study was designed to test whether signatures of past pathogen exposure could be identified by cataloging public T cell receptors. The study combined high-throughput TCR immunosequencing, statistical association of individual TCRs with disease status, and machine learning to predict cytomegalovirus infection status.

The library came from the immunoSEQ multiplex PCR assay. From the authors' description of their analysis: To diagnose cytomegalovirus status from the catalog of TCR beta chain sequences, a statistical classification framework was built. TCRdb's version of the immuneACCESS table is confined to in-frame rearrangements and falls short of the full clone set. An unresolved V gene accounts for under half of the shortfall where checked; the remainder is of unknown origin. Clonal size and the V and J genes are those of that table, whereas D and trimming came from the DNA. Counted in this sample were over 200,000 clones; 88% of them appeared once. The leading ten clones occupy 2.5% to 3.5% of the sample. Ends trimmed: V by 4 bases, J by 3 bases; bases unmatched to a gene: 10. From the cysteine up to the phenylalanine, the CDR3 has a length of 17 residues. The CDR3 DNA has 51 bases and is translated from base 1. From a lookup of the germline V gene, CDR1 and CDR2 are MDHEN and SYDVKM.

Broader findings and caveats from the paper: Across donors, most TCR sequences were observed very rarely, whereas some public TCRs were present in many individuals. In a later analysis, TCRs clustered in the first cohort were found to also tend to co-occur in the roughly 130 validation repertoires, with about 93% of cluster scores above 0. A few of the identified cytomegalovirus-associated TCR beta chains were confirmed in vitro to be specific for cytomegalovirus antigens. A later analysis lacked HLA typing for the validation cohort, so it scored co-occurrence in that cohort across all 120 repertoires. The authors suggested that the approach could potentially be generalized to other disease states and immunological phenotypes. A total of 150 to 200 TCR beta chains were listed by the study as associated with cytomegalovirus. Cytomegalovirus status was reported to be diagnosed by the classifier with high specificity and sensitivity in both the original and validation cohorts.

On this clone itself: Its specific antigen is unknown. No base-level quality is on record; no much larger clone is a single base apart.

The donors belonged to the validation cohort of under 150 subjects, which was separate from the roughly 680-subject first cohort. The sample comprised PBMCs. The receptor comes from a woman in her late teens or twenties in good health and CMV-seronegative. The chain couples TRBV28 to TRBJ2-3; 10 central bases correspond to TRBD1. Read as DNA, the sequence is TGTGCCAGCAGTTACTCCGGGACAGGGGCGGCAACAGATACGCAGTATTTT. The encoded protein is CASSYSGTGAATDTQYF.